The 27 T cell receptor beta chains given below trace back to one sample, sequenced in a study of shared clonotypes between healthy human individuals. The method was immunoSEQ multiplex PCR; TCRdb's version includes in-frame clones alone and lacks a portion of them. In the table there are 2.5 million or so clones, about 92% of which are singletons. The specimen was naive CD4+ T cells sorted from blood. Subset: CD45RA+ positively selected. These TCRs come from a man aged 18 to 29 in good health.

The chain combines TRBV2 with TRBJ2-2; D may correspond to TRBD1 or TRBD2 (6 bases each). Germline assignment: CDR1 SNHLY and CDR2 FYNNEI. Deletions cut 3 bases from V and 0 bases from J, with 8 bases between. This CDR3 is built from 15 residues. The CDR3 DNA sequence: TGTGCCAGCAGTGAGAGGGGGGCGAACACCGGGGAGCTGTTTTTT. Translated: CASSERGANTGELFF.

This sequence joins TRBV2 and TRBJ2-3; D is uncertain. CDR1 SNHLY and CDR2 FYNNEI come from the germline V gene. This CDR3 region has 14 residues. The V gene lost 11 bases and the J gene lost 3 bases, with 18 bases spanning the gap. CDR3 loop: CAARSGRLTDTQYF. In nucleotides, the CDR3 is TGTGCCGCAAGGTCTGGCAGACTTACAGATACGCAGTATTTT. Complete variable domain (other parts from reference TRBV2 and TRBJ2-3): EPEVTQTPSHQVTQMGQEVILRCVPISNHLYFYWYRQILGQKVEFLVSFYNNEISEKSEIFDDQFSVERPDGSNFTLKIRSTKLEDSAMYFCAARSGRLTDTQYFGPGTRLTVL.

The gene calls are TRBV6-1 and TRBJ1-4; D is perhaps TRBD1 (5 bases). CDR3 length: 13 amino acids. Trimming removed 4 bases from V and 4 bases from J, with 7 bases in between. Per germline, CDR1 MNHNS and CDR2 SASEGT. The DNA for the CDR3 is TGTGCCAGCAGTGGACAGTATAATGAAAAACTGTTTTTT. Its protein is CASSGQYNEKLFF.

This chain uses TRBV25-1 with TRBJ2-7; 9 bases map to TRBD2. After removal of 6 bases from V and 5 bases from J, the junction contained 8 bases not matched to a gene. The CDR3 sequence is 14 residues long. Germline assignment: CDR1 MGHDK and CDR2 SYGVNS. The CDR3 DNA reads TGTGCCAGCAGCCTAAGCGGCGGGGGGGACGAGCAGTACTTC. It encodes CASSLSGGGDEQYF.

This clone appeared a single time. The chain has TRBV7-9 and TRBJ2-7; 8 positions agree with TRBD1. This CDR3 spans 14 amino acids. Germline CDR1 SEHNR, CDR2 FQNEAQ (reference sequence). Trimming took 3 bases from V and 4 from J; bases not matched to a gene: 5. The CDR3 sequence: CASSFQGAGYEQYF. In nucleotides, the CDR3 is TGTGCCAGCAGCTTCCAGGGGGCGGGGTACGAGCAGTACTTC.

The CDR3 DNA sequence: TGTGCCAGCAGCCGCACAGGGAAAGAGACCCAGTACTTC. As protein: CASSRTGKETQYF. The chain has TRBV7-9 and TRBJ2-5, with D possibly TRBD1 on 6 matching bases. Germline V gene sequence: CDR1 SEHNR, CDR2 FQNEAQ (reference sequence). CDR3 size: 13 residues. Trimming took off 5 bases at V and 3 bases at J, with 10 bases between the two ends.

J is TRBJ2-7 and V is TRBV4-3; 11 nucleotides agree with TRBD2. Germline V gives CDR1 LGHNA, CDR2 YSLEER. V lost 3 bases and J lost 0; bases outside the gene matches: 16. This CDR3 spans 20 amino acids. CDR3 coding DNA: TGCGCCAGCAGCCAGCATTTGTGGCAGCCGGGACTAGCGGCCTCCTACGAGCAGTACTTC. Residues: CASSQHLWQPGLAASYEQYF.

In DNA, the CDR3 is TGTGCCTGGACGGGACTCCTCTACAATGAGCAGTTCTTC. Its protein product is CAWTGLLYNEQFF. This chain connects TRBV30 to TRBJ2-1; possibly TRBD2 for D (6 bases). Germline values: CDR1 GTSNPN, CDR2 SVGIG (reference sequence). The V and J ends lost 4 bases and 3 bases respectively, with 10 bases between them. The CDR3 runs 13 residues.

V is TRBV5-6 and J is TRBJ2-1; the match to TRBD2 covers 11 bases. V dropped 3 bases and J dropped 10; count of bases not matched to a gene: 6. Looked up from germline, CDR1 is SGHDT and CDR2 is YYEEEE. The CDR3 covers 14 residues. CDR3 sequence reads: CASSSTSGGLEQFF. DNA for the CDR3: TGTGCCAGCAGCTCTACTAGCGGGGGCCTAGAGCAGTTCTTC.

V and J are TRBV6-5 and TRBJ2-5; D is ambiguous. The CDR3 extends over 13 amino acids. V lost 6 bases and J lost 7, with 15 bases in between. Germline V CDR1 and CDR2: MNHEY, SVGAGI. This chain's CDR3 is CASRLTQVGTQYF. In DNA, the CDR3 is TGTGCCAGCAGACTAACCCAGGTCGGGACCCAGTACTTC.

This rearrangement joins TRBV5-5 to TRBJ2-5; no clear D. CDR1 is SGHKS and CDR2 is YYEKEE in the germline V gene (reference sequence). The germline V and J ends were trimmed by 0 bases and 2 bases, with 8 bases remaining between them. The CDR3 length is 14 residues. The CDR3 region is CASSLGRIQETQYF. The CDR3 DNA follows: TGTGCCAGCAGCTTGGGACGGATACAAGAGACCCAGTACTTC.

This rearrangement joins TRBV14 to TRBJ2-3; 12 nucleotides line up with TRBD2. The ends lost 8 bases at V and 3 bases at J; junction bases unmatched: 3. Germline CDR1 SGHDN, CDR2 FVKESK. CDR3 size: 14 residues. The CDR3 bases are TGTGCCAGCGCCCTAGCGGGAGGGACAGATACGCAGTATTTT. It encodes CASALAGGTDTQYF.

This CDR3 reads CASNSGYLGDTEAFF. As DNA, the CDR3 is TGTGCCAGCAACTCGGGGTACCTGGGGGACACTGAAGCTTTCTTT. J is TRBJ1-1 and V is TRBV6-1; perhaps TRBD1 as D (5 bases). Germline V lookup: CDR1 MNHNS, CDR2 SASEGT. V was cut by 7 bases and J by 3 bases, with 18 bases left in between. The CDR3 runs to 15 residues.

The chain couples TRBV6-1 to TRBJ2-5, with D unclear. From germline, CDR1 is MNHNS and CDR2 SASEGT. V was cut by 5 bases and J by 11 bases, with 15 bases left in between. The CDR3 covers 12 residues. CDR3 loop: CASSRTVHDQYF. In DNA form, the CDR3 reads TGTGCCAGCAGTAGGACCGTTCACGATCAGTACTTC.

The chain has TRBV19 and TRBJ2-7, with a tentative D call TRBD1 (6 bases). V dropped 3 bases and J dropped 2 bases, with 14 bases sitting between them. Germline-derived CDR1 and CDR2 are LNHDA and SQIVND (reference sequence). CDR3 length: 15 amino acids. CDR3 DNA sequence: TGTGCCAGTAGTATGGTCGACAGGTCCACCTACGAGCAGTACTTC. Protein product: CASSMVDRSTYEQYF. The complete variable domain, with remaining parts taken from reference TRBV19 and TRBJ2-7, reads DGGITQSPKYLFRKEGQNVTLSCEQNLNHDAMYWYRQDPGQGLRLIYYSQIVNDFQKGDIAEGYSVSREKKESFPLTVTSAQKNPTAFYLCASSMVDRSTYEQYFGPGTRLTVT.

This chain links TRBV6-5 with TRBJ1-5; TRBD1 might be the D (5 bases). The CDR3 consists of 12 residues. In germline, CDR1 is MNHEY, CDR2 SVGAGI. CDR3 in DNA: TGTGCATCCGGAGACAGTTATCAGCCCCAGCATTTT. It codes for CASGDSYQPQHF.

On this clone itself: This sample also contains other DNA sequences that code for the same CDR3. CDR3 DNA sequence: TGTGCCTGGAGTTTTGGGGACTATGGCTACACCTTC. Protein product: CAWSFGDYGYTF. The chain links TRBV30 to TRBJ1-2; no clear D. V was shortened by 2 bases and J by 3 bases, with 7 bases between the two germline ends. This CDR3 spans 12 amino acids. Germline V gives CDR1 GTSNPN, CDR2 SVGIG (reference sequence).

The CDR3 DNA follows: TGTGCCAGCCAAGGTTCCGGCAACAGGAACACTGAAGCTTTCTTT. Residues: CASQGSGNRNTEAFF. This sequence joins TRBV6-6 and TRBJ1-1; D is unresolved. V lost 8 bases to trimming and J lost 1 base, with 17 bases between them. Germline lookup yields CDR1 MNHNY and CDR2 SVGAGI (reference sequence). The CDR3 loop spans 15 amino acids.

This sequence joins TRBV28 and TRBJ2-1, with a weak D call TRBD1 (6 bases). This CDR3 comprises 16 residues. Trimming stripped 3 bases from V and 0 bases from J, with 12 bases between. Germline-derived CDR1 and CDR2 are MDHEN and SYDVKM. The CDR3 protein is CASSFRDTGSYNEQFF. DNA for the CDR3: TGTGCCAGCAGTTTTAGGGACACTGGCTCCTACAATGAGCAGTTCTTC. Together with reference TRBV28 and TRBJ2-1, the CDR3 gives the full variable domain: DVKVTQSSRYLVKRTGEKVFLECVQDMDHENMFWYRQDPGLGLRLIYFSYDVKMKEKGDIPEGYSVSREKKERFSLILESASTNQTSMYLCASSFRDTGSYNEQFFGPGTRLTVL.

The rearrangement joins TRBV18 to TRBJ2-5; no clear D. The CDR3 consists of 15 residues. Germline assignment: CDR1 KGHSH and CDR2 LQKENI. V was trimmed by 4 bases and J by 1 base, leaving 13 bases between them. CDR3 sequence reads: CASSRNGAVQETQYF. CDR3 coding DNA: TGTGCCAGCTCACGAAACGGTGCGGTCCAAGAGACCCAGTACTTC.

The chain is built from TRBV9 and TRBJ2-7; 9 nucleotides align to TRBD2. The CDR3 length is 15 residues. Germline V lookup: CDR1 SGDLS, CDR2 YYNGEE. V shed 4 bases and J 6 bases; nucleotides not matched to a gene: 11. The CDR3 DNA reads as TGTGCCAGCAGCATTAGCGGGAGAGAGGAGGTCGAGCAGTACTTC. This gives the protein CASSISGREEVEQYF.

The chain couples TRBV7-9 to TRBJ1-6, with D perhaps TRBD1 (5 bases). V was cut by 5 bases and J by 5 bases, with 13 bases left in between. Germline loops: CDR1 SEHNR, CDR2 FQNEAQ (reference sequence). This CDR3 spans 15 amino acids. CDR3 nucleotides: TGTGCCAGCAGCCCAGGACACTTAGATAATTCACCCCTCCACTTT. Its translation is CASSPGHLDNSPLHF. Using reference TRBV7-9 and TRBJ1-6 for the parts outside the CDR3, the full variable domain is DTGVSQNPRHKITKRGQNVTFRCDPISEHNRLYWYRQTLGQGPEFLTYFQNEAQLEKSRLLSDRFSAERPKGSFSTLEIQRTEQGDSAMYLCASSPGHLDNSPLHFGNGTRLTVT.

The chain joins TRBV5-1 to TRBJ2-7, with TRBD1 identical over 9 bases. The CDR3 spans 14 residues. The ends lost 6 bases at V and 4 bases at J; junction bases unmatched: 8. CDR1 and CDR2 (germline): SGHRS, YFSETQ. CDR3 loop: CASNRGQGQYEQYF. The CDR3 nucleotides are TGCGCCAGCAACAGGGGACAGGGCCAATACGAGCAGTACTTC.

The rearrangement links TRBV7-2 to TRBJ2-7; the D gene is possibly TRBD2 (6 bases). V lost 3 bases and J 3 bases, leaving 15 bases between the germline ends. The V gene's germline CDR1 is SGHTA and CDR2 FQGNSA. The CDR3 is made up of 15 amino acids. CDR3 sequence reads: CASSLGRETHYEQYF. The CDR3 DNA is TGTGCCAGCAGCTTGGGGCGGGAAACGCACTACGAGCAGTACTTC.

The chain uses TRBV19 and TRBJ2-1, with TRBD2 identical over 11 bases. Germline lookup yields CDR1 LNHDA and CDR2 SQIVND (reference sequence). The ends lost 6 bases at V and 0 bases at J; junction bases unmatched: 13. The CDR3 consists of 19 residues. The chain's CDR3 is CASRPAGSGRVGSYNEQFF. CDR3 nucleotide sequence: TGTGCCAGTAGACCGGCGGGTAGCGGGAGGGTCGGCTCCTACAATGAGCAGTTCTTC.

This sequence joins TRBV30 and TRBJ2-3; D is possibly TRBD2 (5 bases). Trimming removed 3 bases at V and 1 base at J, with 14 bases between. Looked up from germline, CDR1 is GTSNPN and CDR2 is SVGIG (reference sequence). This CDR3 contains 15 residues. The CDR3: CAWRARGRGTDTQYF. The CDR3, as DNA: TGTGCCTGGAGGGCCCGAGGGCGGGGCACAGATACGCAGTATTTT.

V usage is TRBV27 and J usage is TRBJ2-2, with 8 bases aligning to TRBD1. The V gene end was trimmed by 6 bases and the J gene end by 6 bases; junction bases not matched to a gene: 6. This CDR3 spans 14 amino acids. Germline V gene lookup returns CDR1 MNHEY and CDR2 SMNVEV (reference sequence). This CDR3 reads CASRWDRFSGELFF. The CDR3 DNA is TGTGCCAGCAGGTGGGACAGGTTCTCCGGGGAGCTGTTTTTT.